This T cell receptor (beta chain) came from a study of control samples from healthy donors and cancer patients. Germline V gene lookup returns CDR1 GTSNPN and CDR2 SVGIG (reference sequence). CDR3 size: 12 residues. Trimming cost V 6 bases and J 4 bases, with 10 bases left between them. Sequencing was performed with immunoSEQ multiplex PCR; in TCRdb, only in-frame clones are kept and a portion is missing. The table includes more than 95,000 clones, approximately 83% detected once. Sequences were obtained from blood. This chain joins TRBV30 and TRBJ1-3; unclear D gene. The clonotype comes from a woman in her forties or fifties in good health. DNA of the CDR3: TGTGCCTGCCCCTCGGACGGAAACACCATATATTTT. Protein sequence: CACPSDGNTIYF.